One sample yielded the 24 T cell receptor beta chains listed below, sequenced in a study of blood T cells in healthy people across ages. Together with a sample-barcoded 5' primer, a J-beta primer mix was included in a second PCR lasting roughly 6 to 12 cycles. One entry per CDR3 protein, called by TCRdb with MiXCR from the 5' RACE reads. This repertoire shows 1,800,000 or so distinct CDR3 sequences, around 40% found once; its top ten account for under 25%. Material for sequencing was blood. The receptors derive from a human donor in good health.

This clonotype was counted between two and nine times. The chain is built from TRBV5-4 and TRBJ2-7; TRBD1 might be the D (6 bases). V lost 4 bases to trimming and J lost 2 bases, with 13 bases between them. CDR3 size: 14 residues. The germline V gene encodes CDR1 SGHNT and CDR2 YYREEE (reference sequence). CDR3 sequence reads: CASSPDSAPYEQYF. CDR3 bases: TGTGCCAGCAGCCCGGACAGTGCCCCCTACGAGCAGTACTTC.

The rearrangement joins TRBV6-1 to TRBJ2-1, with TRBD1 identical over 8 bases. Germline CDR1 is MNHNS and CDR2 is SASEGT. The length of the CDR3 is 15 residues. V shed 8 bases, J shed 3 bases, and the junction held 9 bases outside the gene matches. The CDR3: CASYPDREYYNEQFF. Here the CDR3 DNA reads TGTGCCAGCTATCCGGACAGGGAGTACTACAATGAGCAGTTCTTC.

The chain has TRBV4-1 and TRBJ2-1; D gene unclear. V was cut by 1 base and J by 0 bases, with 4 bases left in between. CDR1 and CDR2 (germline): MGHRA, YSYEKL. This CDR3 is built from 14 residues. CDR3 region: CASSQVHSYNEQFF. As DNA, the CDR3 is TGCGCCAGCAGCCAAGTCCACTCCTACAATGAGCAGTTCTTC.

The chain combines TRBV7-2 with TRBJ2-6; 9 nucleotides agree with TRBD1. J lost 3 bases, V lost 4 bases, and 4 bases had no gene match. Germline CDR1 SGHTA, CDR2 FQGNSA. This CDR3 region has 16 residues. Here the CDR3 DNA reads TGTGCCAGCAGCTCCTGGACAGGGGATGGGGCCAACGTCCTGACTTTC. Translation gives CASSSWTGDGANVLTF.

Turning to this clonotype: The junction does not match germline at one end; this may be a read error. The rearrangement uses TRBV29-1 and TRBJ2-7; the match to TRBD1 covers 8 bases. CDR3 size: 14 residues. The germline V gene has CDR1 SQVTM and CDR2 ANQGSEA. The CDR3 reads CNVEDTTGGYEQYF. The CDR3 DNA reads as TGCAACGTTGAAGATACAACAGGGGGCTACGAGCAGTACTTC.

The genes are TRBV6-5 and TRBJ2-7, with D tentatively TRBD1 (5 bases). V lost 8 bases, J lost 2 bases, and 13 bases lay in between. CDR3 size: 13 residues. Per the germline V gene, CDR1 is MNHEY and CDR2 is SVGAGI. CDR3 nucleotide sequence: TGTGCCAGCCGACAGCCTTCTACCTACGAGCAGTACTTC. Translation: CASRQPSTYEQYF.

The V gene is TRBV28, the J gene TRBJ2-7, with D tentatively TRBD1 (8 bases). CDR3 size: 17 residues. Trimming stripped 5 bases from V and 2 bases from J, with 22 bases between. Germline values: CDR1 MDHEN, CDR2 SYDVKM. The CDR3 is CASSRSTYRGGTYEQYF. CDR3 in DNA: TGTGCCAGCAGTAGGTCCACCTACAGGGGGGGGACCTACGAGCAGTACTTC.

The genes are TRBV4-3 and TRBJ1-2; no clear D gene. Germline CDR1 is LGHNA and CDR2 is YSLEER. Deletions cut 1 base from V and 2 bases from J, with 14 bases between. This CDR3 comprises 16 residues. CDR3 in amino acids: CASSQATTHPNYGYTF. The DNA for the CDR3 is TGCGCCAGCAGCCAAGCTACAACCCATCCCAACTATGGCTACACCTTC.

The V call is TRBV28, the J call TRBJ1-5; perhaps TRBD1 as D (6 bases). CDR1 MDHEN and CDR2 SYDVKM come from the germline V gene. The CDR3 loop spans 16 amino acids. V was trimmed by 4 bases and J by 0 bases, leaving 13 bases between them. For the CDR3, the DNA is TGTGCCAGCAGTTCCAACAGGGTGCTTAGCAATCAGCCCCAGCATTTT. It translates to CASSSNRVLSNQPQHF.

This clonotype has at least ten counts. V and J are TRBV6-6 and TRBJ2-7; the D gene is possibly TRBD2 (5 bases). This CDR3 is 12 amino acids long. V was shortened by 2 bases and J by 4 bases, with 6 bases between the two germline ends. Germline V gene lookup returns CDR1 MNHNY and CDR2 SVGAGI (reference sequence). CDR3 residues: CASSYREYEQYF. In DNA form, the CDR3 reads TGTGCCAGCAGTTACAGGGAGTACGAGCAGTACTTC.

The rearrangement joins TRBV11-3 to TRBJ2-4, with D possibly TRBD2 on 6 matching bases. TRBJ2-5 matches the DNA end more closely, so the J call is doubtful. Germline lookup yields CDR1 SGHNT and CDR2 YENEEA. This CDR3 spans 15 amino acids. CDR3 region: CASSSRSSAQETQYF. In DNA, the CDR3 is TGTGCCAGCAGCTCTAGATCTAGCGCGCAAGAGACCCAGTACTTC.

V and J are TRBV25-1 and TRBJ1-2, with D unresolved. This CDR3 is built from 14 residues. Trimming cost V 2 bases and J 2 bases, with 9 bases left between them. Germline values: CDR1 MGHDK, CDR2 SYGVNS. The CDR3 loop is CASSEDGRNYGYTF. CDR3 DNA: TGTGCCAGCAGTGAAGACGGGAGGAACTATGGCTACACCTTC.

This clonotype was counted many times. V gene TRBV15 combines with J gene TRBJ2-7, with 7 bases matching TRBD2. The V gene's germline CDR1 is LNHNV and CDR2 YYDKDF (reference sequence). V lost 4 bases to trimming and J lost 3 bases; unmatched junction nucleotides: 12. There are 16 residues in the CDR3. The CDR3 sequence is CATSKGAGTTYYEQYF. The CDR3 DNA is TGTGCCACCAGCAAAGGGGCCGGGACTACCTACTACGAGCAGTACTTC.

This chain connects TRBV5-1 to TRBJ2-1; 15 bases fit TRBD2. Trimming at V came to 4 bases and at J to 9 bases, leaving 5 bases not matched to a gene. The CDR3 is made up of 15 amino acids. Per germline, CDR1 SGHRS and CDR2 YFSETQ. The CDR3 coding sequence is TGCGCCAGCAGCACCGTGGGACTAGCGGGGGGTGAGCAGTTCTTC. It specifies CASSTVGLAGGEQFF.

This chain joins TRBV7-2 and TRBJ1-3; no reliable D call. V gave up 5 bases and J gave up 0 bases, with 8 bases separating them. CDR1 and CDR2 from the germline V gene are SGHTA and FQGNSA. This CDR3 spans 14 amino acids. The CDR3 DNA sequence: TGTGCCAGCAGCCCTATTCGCTCTGGAAACACCATATATTTT. This codes for CASSPIRSGNTIYF.

This clonotype was seen a few times. V usage is TRBV6-2 or TRBV6-3 and J usage is TRBJ2-1, with 8 bases that match TRBD2. Germline V gives CDR1 MNHEY, CDR2 SVGEGT. The junction had 9 bases not matched to a gene; V was cut back by 2 bases and J by 3 bases. This CDR3 spans 17 amino acids. The CDR3 region has the DNA TGTGCCAGCAGTTACGAATCGGGGGGGGGGCACTACAATGAGCAGTTCTTC. Encoded protein: CASSYESGGGHYNEQFF.

The chain links TRBV12-3 or TRBV12-4 to TRBJ2-3; D gene uncertain. V was clipped by 1 base and J by 1 base, with 12 bases between them. This CDR3 has 16 residues. The CDR3 loop is CASSLDFGSGTDTQYF. The CDR3 DNA is TGTGCCAGCAGTTTAGACTTCGGATCTGGCACAGATACGCAGTATTTT.

The chain recombines TRBV20-1 with TRBJ2-5, with D tentatively TRBD1 or TRBD2 (5 bases each). The CDR3 is 13 residues long. Germline lookup yields CDR1 DFQATT and CDR2 SNEGSKA (reference sequence). V was shortened by 1 base and J by 3 bases, with 9 bases between the two germline ends. The CDR3 bases are TGCAGTGCTAGAGGGGACGGTGAAGAGACCCAGTACTTC. This gives the protein CSARGDGEETQYF.

The rearrangement joins TRBV5-1 to TRBJ2-1; D not resolved. The CDR3 totals 17 residues. V shed 0 bases and J shed 0 bases, with 13 bases lying between them. Germline lookup yields CDR1 SGHRS and CDR2 YFSETQ. The CDR3 DNA is TGCGCCAGCAGCTTGGGCTCGGCGATGAGCTCCTACAATGAGCAGTTCTTC. Residues: CASSLGSAMSSYNEQFF.

This chain connects TRBV28 to TRBJ1-1; TRBD1 aligns across 7 bases. This CDR3 has 14 amino acids. The V gene's germline CDR1 is MDHEN and CDR2 SYDVKM. Trimming removed 8 bases from V and 3 bases from J; junction bases left unmatched: 9. This CDR3 reads CASYGAGGYTEAFF. The CDR3 DNA reads TGTGCCAGCTATGGGGCAGGGGGGTACACTGAAGCTTTCTTT.

The chain uses TRBV28 and TRBJ2-3; D is perhaps TRBD1 (5 bases). CDR1 is MDHEN, CDR2 SYDVKM, per germline. CDR3 length equals 16 residues. The V and J ends lost 4 bases and 3 bases respectively, with 17 bases between them. This chain's CDR3 is CASSWGRESETDTQYF. In DNA, the CDR3 is TGTGCCAGCAGTTGGGGCAGGGAAAGTGAGACAGATACGCAGTATTTT.

This chain uses TRBV5-6 with TRBJ1-4; D is ambiguous. Germline lookup yields CDR1 SGHDT and CDR2 YYEEEE. The germline V and J ends were trimmed by 1 base and 8 bases, with 15 bases remaining between them. This CDR3 comprises 15 residues. The CDR3 coding sequence is TGTGCCAGCAGCTTGTACGAGGCCGCTGGGGAAAAACTGTTTTTT. Its protein product is CASSLYEAAGEKLFF.

This clonotype occurred many times. This may stem from a read error, because a much larger clone lies one nucleotide away. The V call is TRBV29-1, the J call TRBJ2-1; 11 bases fit TRBD1. The CDR3 runs 13 residues. The V gene end was trimmed by 5 bases and the J gene end by 8 bases; junction bases not matched to a gene: 5. CDR1 is SQVTM, CDR2 ANQGSEA, per germline. In nucleotides, the CDR3 is TGCAGCGTTCGGACAGGGGGCTGCTATGAGCAGTTCTTC. This encodes CSVRTGGCYEQFF.

This chain uses TRBV12-3 or TRBV12-4 with TRBJ2-5; D perhaps matches TRBD2 (6 bases). Trimming left V 8 bases short and J 3 bases short, with 13 bases between. The CDR3 spans 13 residues. CDR3 in DNA: TGTGCCAGCCGGACGGGGGAAGAAGAGACCCAGTACTTC. It translates to CASRTGEEETQYF.